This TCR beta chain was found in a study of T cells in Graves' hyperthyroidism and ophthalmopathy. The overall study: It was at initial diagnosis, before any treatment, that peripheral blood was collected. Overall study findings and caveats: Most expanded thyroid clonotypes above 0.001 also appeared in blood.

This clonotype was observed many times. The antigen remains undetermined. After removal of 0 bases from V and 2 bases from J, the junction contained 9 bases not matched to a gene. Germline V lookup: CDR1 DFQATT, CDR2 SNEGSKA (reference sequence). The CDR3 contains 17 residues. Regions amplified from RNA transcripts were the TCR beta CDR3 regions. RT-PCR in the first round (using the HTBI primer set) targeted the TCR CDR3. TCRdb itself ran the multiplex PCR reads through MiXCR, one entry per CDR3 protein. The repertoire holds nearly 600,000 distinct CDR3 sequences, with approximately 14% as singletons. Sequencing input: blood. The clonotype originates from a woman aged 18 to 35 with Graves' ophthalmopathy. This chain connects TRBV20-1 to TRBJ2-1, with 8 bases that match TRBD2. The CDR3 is CSAREGKRERAYNEQFF. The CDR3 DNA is TGCAGTGCTAGAGAAGGGAAGCGGGAGCGAGCCTACAATGAGCAGTTCTTC.